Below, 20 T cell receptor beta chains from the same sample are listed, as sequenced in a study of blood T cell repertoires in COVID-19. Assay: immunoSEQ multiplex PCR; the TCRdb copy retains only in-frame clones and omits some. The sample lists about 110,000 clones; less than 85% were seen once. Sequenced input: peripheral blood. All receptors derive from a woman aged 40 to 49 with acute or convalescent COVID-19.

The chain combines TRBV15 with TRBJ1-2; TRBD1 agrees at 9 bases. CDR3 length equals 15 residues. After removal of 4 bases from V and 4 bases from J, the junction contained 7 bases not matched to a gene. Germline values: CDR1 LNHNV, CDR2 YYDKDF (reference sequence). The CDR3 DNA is TGTGCCACCAGCAAAGAGGGGACAGGGATCTATGGCTACACCTTC. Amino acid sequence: CATSKEGTGIYGYTF.

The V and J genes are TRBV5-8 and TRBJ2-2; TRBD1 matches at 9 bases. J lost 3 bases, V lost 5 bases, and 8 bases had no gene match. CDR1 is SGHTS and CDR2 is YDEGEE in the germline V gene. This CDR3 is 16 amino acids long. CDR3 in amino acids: CASSLATGGHTGELFF. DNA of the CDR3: TGTGCCAGCAGTCTAGCTACAGGGGGCCACACCGGGGAGCTGTTTTTT.

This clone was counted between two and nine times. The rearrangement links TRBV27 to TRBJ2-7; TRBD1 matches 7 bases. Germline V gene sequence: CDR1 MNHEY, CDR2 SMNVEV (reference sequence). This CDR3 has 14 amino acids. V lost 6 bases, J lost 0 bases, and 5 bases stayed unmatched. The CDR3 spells CASSGQASSYEQYF. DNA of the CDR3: TGTGCCAGCAGCGGACAGGCGAGCTCCTACGAGCAGTACTTC.

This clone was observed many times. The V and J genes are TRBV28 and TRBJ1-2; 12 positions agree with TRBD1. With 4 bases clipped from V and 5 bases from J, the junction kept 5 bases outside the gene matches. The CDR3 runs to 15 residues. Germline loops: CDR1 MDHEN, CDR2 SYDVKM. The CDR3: CASSWGQGAVYGYTF. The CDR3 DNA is TGTGCCAGCAGTTGGGGACAGGGGGCGGTTTATGGCTACACCTTC.

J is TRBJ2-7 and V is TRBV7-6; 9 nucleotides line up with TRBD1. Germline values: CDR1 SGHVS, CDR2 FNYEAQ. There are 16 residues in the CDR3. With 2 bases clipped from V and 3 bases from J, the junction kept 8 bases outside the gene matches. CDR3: CASSLKGGDRVYEQYF. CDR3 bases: TGTGCCAGCAGCTTAAAGGGCGGGGACAGGGTCTACGAGCAGTACTTC.

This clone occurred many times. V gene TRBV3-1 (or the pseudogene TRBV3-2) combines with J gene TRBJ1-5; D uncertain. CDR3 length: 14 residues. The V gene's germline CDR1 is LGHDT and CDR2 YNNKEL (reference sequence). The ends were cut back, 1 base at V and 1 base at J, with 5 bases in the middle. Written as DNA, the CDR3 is TGTGCCAGCAGCCAAGGGCTCAGCAATCAGCCCCAGCATTTT. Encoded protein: CASSQGLSNQPQHF.

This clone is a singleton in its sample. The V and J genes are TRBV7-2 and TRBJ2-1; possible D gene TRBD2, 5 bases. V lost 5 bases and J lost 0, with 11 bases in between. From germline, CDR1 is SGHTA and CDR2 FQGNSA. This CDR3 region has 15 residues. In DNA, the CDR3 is TGTGCCAGCAGCGTGGACTTTAGCTCCTACAATGAGCAGTTCTTC. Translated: CASSVDFSSYNEQFF. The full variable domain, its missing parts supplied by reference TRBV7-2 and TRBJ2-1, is GAGVSQSPSNKVTEKGKDVELRCDPISGHTALYWYRQSLGQGLEFLIYFQGNSAPDKSGLPSDRFSAERTGGSVSTLTIQRTQQEDSAVYLCASSVDFSSYNEQFFGPGTRLTVL.

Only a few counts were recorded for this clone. Written as DNA, the CDR3 is TGTGCCAGCAGCTTAACCGGGACTGAAGCTTTCTTT. Protein sequence: CASSLTGTEAFF. V usage is TRBV7-3 and J usage is TRBJ1-1; D unclear. From germline, CDR1 is SGHTA and CDR2 FQGTGA. Trimming left V 0 bases short and J 5 bases short, with 4 bases between. The CDR3 has 12 amino acids.

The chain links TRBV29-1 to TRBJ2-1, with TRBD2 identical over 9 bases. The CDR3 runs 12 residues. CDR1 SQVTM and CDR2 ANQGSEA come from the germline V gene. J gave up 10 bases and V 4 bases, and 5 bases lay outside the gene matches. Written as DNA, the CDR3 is TGCAGCGTTGGCGGGGGGGCCAGAGAGCAGTTCTTC. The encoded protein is CSVGGGAREQFF.

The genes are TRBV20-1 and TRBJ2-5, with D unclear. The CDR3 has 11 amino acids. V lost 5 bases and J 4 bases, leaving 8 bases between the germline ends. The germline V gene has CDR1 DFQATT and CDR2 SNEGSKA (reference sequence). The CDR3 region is CSAPYRETQYF. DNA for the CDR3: TGCAGTGCTCCGTACAGAGAGACCCAGTACTTC.

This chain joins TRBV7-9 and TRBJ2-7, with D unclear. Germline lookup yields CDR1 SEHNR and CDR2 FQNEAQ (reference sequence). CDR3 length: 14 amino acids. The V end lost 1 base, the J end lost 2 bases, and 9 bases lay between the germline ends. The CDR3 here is CASSLDITTYEQYF. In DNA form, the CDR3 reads TGTGCCAGCAGCTTAGATATAACTACCTACGAGCAGTACTTC.

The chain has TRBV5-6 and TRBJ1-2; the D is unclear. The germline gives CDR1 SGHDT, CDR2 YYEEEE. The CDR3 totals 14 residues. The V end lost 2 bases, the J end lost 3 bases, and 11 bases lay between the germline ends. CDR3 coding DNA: TGTGCCAGCAGCTTTGGCGGGCAGGACTATGGCTACACCTTC. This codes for CASSFGGQDYGYTF.

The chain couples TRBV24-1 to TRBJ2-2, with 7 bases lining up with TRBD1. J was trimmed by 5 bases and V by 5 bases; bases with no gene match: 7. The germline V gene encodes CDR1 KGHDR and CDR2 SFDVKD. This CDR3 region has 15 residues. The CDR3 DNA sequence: TGTGCCACCAGTGCGTCCTCACAGGGGACCGGGGAGCTGTTTTTT. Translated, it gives CATSASSQGTGELFF.

CDR3 region: CSVVKLRQVTYEQYF. The CDR3 DNA sequence: TGCAGCGTTGTGAAACTGAGACAGGTGACCTACGAGCAGTACTTC. V gene TRBV29-1 combines with J gene TRBJ2-7, with D perhaps TRBD1 (6 bases). Deletions cut 4 bases from V and 2 bases from J, with 18 bases between. The CDR3 spans 15 residues. Looked up from germline, CDR1 is SQVTM and CDR2 is ANQGSEA.

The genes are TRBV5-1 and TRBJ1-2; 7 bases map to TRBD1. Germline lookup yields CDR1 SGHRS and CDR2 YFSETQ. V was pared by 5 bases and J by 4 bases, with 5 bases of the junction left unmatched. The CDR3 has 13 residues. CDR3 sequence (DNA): TGCGCCAGCAGTAACACAGGGGCCTATGGCTACACCTTC. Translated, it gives CASSNTGAYGYTF.

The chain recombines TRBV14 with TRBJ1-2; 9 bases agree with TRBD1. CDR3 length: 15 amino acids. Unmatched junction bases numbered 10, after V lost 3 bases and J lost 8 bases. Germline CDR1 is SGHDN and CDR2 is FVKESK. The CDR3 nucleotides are TGTGCCAGCAGCCAGAACAGGGGGCTTTCGGGAGGCTACACCTTC. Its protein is CASSQNRGLSGGYTF.

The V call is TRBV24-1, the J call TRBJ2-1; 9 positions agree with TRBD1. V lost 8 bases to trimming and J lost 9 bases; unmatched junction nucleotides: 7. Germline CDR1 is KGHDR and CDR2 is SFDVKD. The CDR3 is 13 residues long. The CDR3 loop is CATKRTGAGEQFF. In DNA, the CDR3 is TGTGCCACCAAAAGGACAGGGGCAGGTGAGCAGTTCTTC.

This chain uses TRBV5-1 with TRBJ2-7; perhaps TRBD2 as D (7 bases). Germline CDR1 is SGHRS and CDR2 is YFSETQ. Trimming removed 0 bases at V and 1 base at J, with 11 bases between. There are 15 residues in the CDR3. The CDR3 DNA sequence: TGCGCCAGCAGCTTGGAGGGGGGGAGGTCCTACGAGCAGTACTTC. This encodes CASSLEGGRSYEQYF.

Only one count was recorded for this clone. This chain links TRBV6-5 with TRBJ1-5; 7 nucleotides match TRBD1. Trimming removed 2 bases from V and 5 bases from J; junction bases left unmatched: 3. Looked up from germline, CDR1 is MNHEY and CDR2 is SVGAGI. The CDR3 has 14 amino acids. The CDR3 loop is CASSYGQGDQPQHF. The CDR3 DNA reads TGTGCCAGCAGTTACGGGCAGGGGGATCAGCCCCAGCATTTT.

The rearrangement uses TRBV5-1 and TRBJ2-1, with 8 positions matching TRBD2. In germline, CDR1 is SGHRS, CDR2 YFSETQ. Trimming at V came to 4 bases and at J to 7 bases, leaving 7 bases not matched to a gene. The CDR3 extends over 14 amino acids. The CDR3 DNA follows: TGCGCCAGCAGCGTGGGACTAGTTTCTAATGAGCAGTTCTTC. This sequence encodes CASSVGLVSNEQFF.